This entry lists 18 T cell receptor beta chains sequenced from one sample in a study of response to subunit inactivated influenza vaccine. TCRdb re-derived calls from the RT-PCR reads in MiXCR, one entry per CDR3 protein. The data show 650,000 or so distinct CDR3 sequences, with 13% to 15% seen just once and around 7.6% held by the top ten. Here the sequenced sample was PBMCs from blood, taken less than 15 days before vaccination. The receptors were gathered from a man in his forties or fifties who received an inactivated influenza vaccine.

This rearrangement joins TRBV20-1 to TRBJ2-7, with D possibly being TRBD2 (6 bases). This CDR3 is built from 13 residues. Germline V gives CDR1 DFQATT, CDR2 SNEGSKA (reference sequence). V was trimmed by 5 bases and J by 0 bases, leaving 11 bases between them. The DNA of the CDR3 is TGCAGTGCTGGGGGGAGAAGCTCCTACGAGCAGTACTTC. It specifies CSAGGRSSYEQYF.

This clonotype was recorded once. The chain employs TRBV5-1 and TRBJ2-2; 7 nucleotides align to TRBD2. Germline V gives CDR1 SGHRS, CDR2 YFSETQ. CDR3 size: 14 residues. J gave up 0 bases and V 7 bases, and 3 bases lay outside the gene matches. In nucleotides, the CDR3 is TGCGCCAGCGTAGGGACTACGAACACCGGGGAGCTGTTTTTT. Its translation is CASVGTTNTGELFF.

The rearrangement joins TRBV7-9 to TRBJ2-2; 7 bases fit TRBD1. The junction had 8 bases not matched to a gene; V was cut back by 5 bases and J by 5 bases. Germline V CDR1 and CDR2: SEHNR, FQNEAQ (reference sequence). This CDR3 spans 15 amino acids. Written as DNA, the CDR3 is TGTGCCAGCAGCCTTACAGGGGTTCGGACCGGGGAGCTGTTTTTT. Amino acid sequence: CASSLTGVRTGELFF.

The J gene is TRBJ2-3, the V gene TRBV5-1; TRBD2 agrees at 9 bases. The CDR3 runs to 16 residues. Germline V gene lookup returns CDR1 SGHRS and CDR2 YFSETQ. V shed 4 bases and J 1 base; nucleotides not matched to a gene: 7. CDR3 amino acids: CASSETSGFGTDTQYF. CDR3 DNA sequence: TGCGCCAGCAGCGAAACTAGCGGGTTTGGCACAGATACGCAGTATTTT.

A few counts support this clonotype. In nucleotides, the CDR3 is TGTGCCAGCAGCCTGTGGCGGACAGGGGGTAACAAAAACATTCAGTACTTC. Protein sequence: CASSLWRTGGNKNIQYF. The chain uses TRBV7-2 and TRBJ2-4, with 10 nucleotides matching TRBD1. CDR3 size: 17 residues. Germline lookup yields CDR1 SGHTA and CDR2 FQGNSA. The junction had 10 bases not matched to a gene; V was cut back by 5 bases and J by 3 bases. The full variable domain, completed using reference TRBV7-2 and TRBJ2-4, is GAGVSQSPSNKVTEKGKDVELRCDPISGHTALYWYRQSLGQGLEFLIYFQGNSAPDKSGLPSDRFSAERTGGSVSTLTIQRTQQEDSAVYLCASSLWRTGGNKNIQYFGAGTRLSVL.

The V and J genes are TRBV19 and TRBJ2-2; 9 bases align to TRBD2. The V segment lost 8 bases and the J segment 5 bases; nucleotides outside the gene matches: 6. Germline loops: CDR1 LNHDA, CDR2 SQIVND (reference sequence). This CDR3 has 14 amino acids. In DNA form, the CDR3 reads TGTGCCAGTGTGGCGGGAGGGACGACCGGGGAGCTGTTTTTT. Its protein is CASVAGGTTGELFF.

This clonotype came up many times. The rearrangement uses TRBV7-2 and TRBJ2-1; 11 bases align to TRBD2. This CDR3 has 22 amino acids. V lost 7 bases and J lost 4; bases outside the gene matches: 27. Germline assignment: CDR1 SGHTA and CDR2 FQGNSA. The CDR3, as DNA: TGTGCCAGCACAGATCGGCTAGCGGGAGGTCCTACCTTCTCCCCTGAATACAATGAGCAGTTCTTC. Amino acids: CASTDRLAGGPTFSPEYNEQFF.

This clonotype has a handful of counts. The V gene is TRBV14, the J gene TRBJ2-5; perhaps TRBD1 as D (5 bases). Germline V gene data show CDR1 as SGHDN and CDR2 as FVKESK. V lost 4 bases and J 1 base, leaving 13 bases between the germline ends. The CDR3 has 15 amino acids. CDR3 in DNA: TGTGCCAGCAGCCGAGGACACCCAGGCCAAGAGACCCAGTACTTC. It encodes CASSRGHPGQETQYF.

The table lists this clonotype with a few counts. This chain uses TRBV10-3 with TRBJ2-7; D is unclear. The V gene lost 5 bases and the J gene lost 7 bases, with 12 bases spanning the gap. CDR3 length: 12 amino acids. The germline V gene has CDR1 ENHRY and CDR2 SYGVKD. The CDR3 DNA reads TGTGCCATCAGTCTTGGGGAAGGGGAGCAGTACTTC. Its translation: CAISLGEGEQYF.

Here the CDR3 reads CASSQVQGPTNNSPLHF. DNA for the CDR3: TGCGCCAGCAGCCAGGTCCAGGGGCCGACGAATAATTCACCCCTCCACTTT. The chain carries TRBV4-3 and TRBJ1-6, with a weak D call TRBD1 (6 bases). Germline V CDR1 and CDR2: LGHNA, YSLEER. CDR3 length: 17 residues. Trimming took off 3 bases at V and 5 bases at J, with 17 bases between the two ends.

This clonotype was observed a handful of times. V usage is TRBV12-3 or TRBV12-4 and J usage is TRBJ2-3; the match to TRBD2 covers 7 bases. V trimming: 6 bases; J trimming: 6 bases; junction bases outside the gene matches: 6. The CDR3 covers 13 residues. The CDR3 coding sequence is TGTGCCAGCAGCCGAGCGGGGTTGGATACGCAGTATTTT. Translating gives CASSRAGLDTQYF.

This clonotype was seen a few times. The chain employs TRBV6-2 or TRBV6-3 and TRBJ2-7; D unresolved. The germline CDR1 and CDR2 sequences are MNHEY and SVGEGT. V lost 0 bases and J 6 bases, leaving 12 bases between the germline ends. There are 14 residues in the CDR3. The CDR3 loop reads CASSYSSRQAEQYF. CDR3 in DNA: TGTGCCAGCAGTTACTCGAGCCGCCAAGCCGAGCAGTACTTC.

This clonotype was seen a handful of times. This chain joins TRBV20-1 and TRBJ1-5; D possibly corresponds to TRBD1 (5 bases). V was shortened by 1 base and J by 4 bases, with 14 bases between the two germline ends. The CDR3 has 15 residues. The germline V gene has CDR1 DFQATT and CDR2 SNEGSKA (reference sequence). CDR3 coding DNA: TGCAGTGCTAGAGGTACGGGGGTGTGGAATCAGCCCCAGCATTTT. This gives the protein CSARGTGVWNQPQHF.

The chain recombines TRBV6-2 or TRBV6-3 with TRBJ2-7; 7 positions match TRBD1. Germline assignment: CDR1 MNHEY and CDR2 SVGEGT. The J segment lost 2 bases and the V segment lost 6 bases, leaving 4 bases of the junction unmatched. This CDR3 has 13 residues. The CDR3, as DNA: TGTGCCAGCAGACAGGGGTTTACCTACGAGCAGTACTTC. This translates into CASRQGFTYEQYF.

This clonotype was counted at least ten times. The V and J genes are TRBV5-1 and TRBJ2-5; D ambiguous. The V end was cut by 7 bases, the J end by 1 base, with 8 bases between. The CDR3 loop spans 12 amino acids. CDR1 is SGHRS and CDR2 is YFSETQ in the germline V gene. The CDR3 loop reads CASRESQETQYF. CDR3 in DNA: TGCGCCAGCCGAGAATCCCAAGAGACCCAGTACTTC.

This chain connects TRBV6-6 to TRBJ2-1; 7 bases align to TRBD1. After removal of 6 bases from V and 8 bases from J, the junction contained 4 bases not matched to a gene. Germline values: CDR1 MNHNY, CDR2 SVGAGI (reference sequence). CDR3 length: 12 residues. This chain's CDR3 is CASRGGIYEQFF. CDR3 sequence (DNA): TGTGCCAGCAGAGGGGGCATCTATGAGCAGTTCTTC.

As DNA, the CDR3 is TGCAGTGCTAGCGGGACAAAGCATGAGCAGTTCTTC. This encodes CSASGTKHEQFF. J is TRBJ2-1 and V is TRBV20-1; maybe TRBD1 (6 bases). This CDR3 is 12 amino acids long. The V end lost 3 bases, the J end lost 8 bases, and 11 bases lay between the germline ends. Germline V gene data show CDR1 as DFQATT and CDR2 as SNEGSKA (reference sequence).

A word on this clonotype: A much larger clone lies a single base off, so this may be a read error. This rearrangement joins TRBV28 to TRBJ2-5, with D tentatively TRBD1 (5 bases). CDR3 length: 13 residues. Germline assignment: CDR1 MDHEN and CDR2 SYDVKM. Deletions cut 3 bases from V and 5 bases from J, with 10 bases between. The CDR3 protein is CASSLGRLETQYF. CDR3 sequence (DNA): TGTGCCAGCAGTTTGGGGCGCCTGGAGACCCAGTACTTC.